This TCR beta chain is from a study of CD8+ T cells in alopecia areata. The study, taken as a whole, reports: With just one nonresponder, it is still uncertain whether baseline CD8+ expansion relates to response. Greater clonality was observed in lesional scalp samples, especially alopecia totalis/universalis, versus normal scalp. Alphabeta T cells residing in normal skin are also sequenced in scalp samples.

This clone was observed a handful of times. Its matching antigen is unknown. cDNA serving as the sequencing template came from extracted, reverse transcribed RNA. Libraries were prepared by immunoSEQ multiplex PCR; TCRdb keeps only in-frame clonotypes and omits some of them. The sample has hundreds of thousands of clones; around 64% are singletons. The germline V gene encodes CDR1 SEHNR and CDR2 FQNEAQ (reference sequence). There are 12 residues in the CDR3. V lost 7 bases, J lost 6 bases, and 12 bases lay in between. Treatment in this sample: oral pan-JAK inhibitor, 5-10 mg twice daily. PBMCs provided sorted CD4+ and CD8+ T cells.

This chain uses TRBV7-9 with TRBJ1-1, with D possibly matching TRBD1 (5 bases). The receptor was isolated from a human donor with alopecia areata. Source: CD4+ T cells sorted from blood, taken at week 52, from a patient treated with tofacitinib. CDR3 amino acids: CASITGGAEAFF. CDR3 nucleotide sequence: TGTGCCAGCATAACCGGGGGTGCTGAAGCTTTCTTT.